This passage covers 2 T cell receptor beta chains from one sample sequenced in a study of beta chain features in type 1 diabetes. Study findings and constraints: Among all four CD4+ subsets, Type 1 diabetes patients had TCRB CDR3s that were moderately but significantly shorter.

Their antigen targets remain unknown. Reverse transcription of all isolated RNA meant that expressed TCRB transcripts were sequenced. Assay used: immunoSEQ multiplex PCR; TCRdb lists only in-frame clones, some missing. The sample lists fewer than 70,000 clones, just under 65% occurring once. Source material: stem cell memory CD4+ T cells from blood. Receptors were obtained from a woman aged 30 to 39 with type 1 diabetes.

The rearrangement links TRBV11-2 to TRBJ1-1, with D unresolved. The V end was cut by 1 base, the J end by 3 bases, with 6 bases between. This CDR3 contains 13 residues. CDR1 and CDR2 from the germline V gene are SGHAT and FQNNGV. CDR3 loop: CASSLVRDTEAFF. The DNA for the CDR3 is TGTGCCAGCAGCTTAGTGAGAGACACTGAAGCTTTCTTT.

The chain has TRBV18 and TRBJ2-1, with 7 bases lining up with TRBD2. J gave up 7 bases and V 3 bases, and 21 bases lay outside the gene matches. This CDR3 comprises 19 residues. Germline lookup yields CDR1 KGHSH and CDR2 LQKENI. The CDR3 bases are TGTGCCAGCTCACCTTTACTAGCGCAATCGTTATCGGGGGGAAATGAGCAGTTCTTC. Translation gives CASSPLLAQSLSGGNEQFF.